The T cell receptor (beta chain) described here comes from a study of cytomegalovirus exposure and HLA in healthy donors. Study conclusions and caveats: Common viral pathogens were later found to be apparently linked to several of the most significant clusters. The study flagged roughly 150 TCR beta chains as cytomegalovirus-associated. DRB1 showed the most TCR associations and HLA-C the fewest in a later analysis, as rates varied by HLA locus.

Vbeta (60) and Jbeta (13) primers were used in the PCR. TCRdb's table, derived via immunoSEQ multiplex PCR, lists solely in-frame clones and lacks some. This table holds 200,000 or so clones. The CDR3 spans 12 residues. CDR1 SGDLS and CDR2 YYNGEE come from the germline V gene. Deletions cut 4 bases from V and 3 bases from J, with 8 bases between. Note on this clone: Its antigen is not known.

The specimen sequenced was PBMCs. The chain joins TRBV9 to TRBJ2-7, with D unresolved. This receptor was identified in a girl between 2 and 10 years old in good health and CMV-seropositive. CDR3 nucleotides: TGTGCCAGCAGCCCTTCCGGCTACGAGCAGTACTTC. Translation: CASSPSGYEQYF.